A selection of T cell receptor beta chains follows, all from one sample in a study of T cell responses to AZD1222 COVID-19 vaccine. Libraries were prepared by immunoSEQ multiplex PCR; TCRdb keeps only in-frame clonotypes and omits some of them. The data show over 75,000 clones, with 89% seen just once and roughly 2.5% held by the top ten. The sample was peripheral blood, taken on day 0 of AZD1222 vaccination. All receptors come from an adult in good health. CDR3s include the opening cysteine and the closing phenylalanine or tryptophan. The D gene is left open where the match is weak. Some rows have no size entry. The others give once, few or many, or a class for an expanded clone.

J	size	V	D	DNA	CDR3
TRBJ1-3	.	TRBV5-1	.	TGCGCCAGCAGCTTCAGCTCTGGAAACACCATATATTTT	CASSFSSGNTIYF
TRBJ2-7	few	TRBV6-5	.	TGTGCCAGCAGTTCGGAGGGACAGGAGCAGTACTTC	CASSSEGQEQYF
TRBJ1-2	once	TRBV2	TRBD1	TGTGCCAGCAGCGAAAGGACAGGGGACTATGGCTACACCTTC	CASSERTGDYGYTF
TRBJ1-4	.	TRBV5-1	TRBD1	TGCGCCAGCAGCTTGCAGGGGGCACGGGAAAAACTGTTTTTT	CASSLQGAREKLFF
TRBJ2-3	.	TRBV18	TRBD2	TGTGCCAGCTCACCACTAGCGGGTTTCACAGATACGCAGTATTTT	CASSPLAGFTDTQYF
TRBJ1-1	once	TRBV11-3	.	TGTGCCAGCAGCTTAGTCCGGGGCACTGAAGCTTTCTTT	CASSLVRGTEAFF
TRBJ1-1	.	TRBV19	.	TGTGCCAGTAGTATAACGGACAGATACATGAACACTGAAGCTTTCTTT	CASSITDRYMNTEAFF
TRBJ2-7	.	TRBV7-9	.	TGTGCCAGCAGCTTAGCTGGCCTCTCCTACGAGCAGTACTTC	CASSLAGLSYEQYF
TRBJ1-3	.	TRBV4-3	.	TGCGCCAGCAGCCAAGACTCAGGAAACACCATATATTTT	CASSQDSGNTIYF
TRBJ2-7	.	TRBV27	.	TGTGCCAGCAGTTTTATCCCAGGGGAAGGGGTCACCTACGAGCAGTACTTC	CASSFIPGEGVTYEQYF
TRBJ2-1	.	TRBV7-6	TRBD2	TGTGCCAGCAGCTCCCTCGGGCTAGCGGGAGGCCCCAATGAGCAGTTCTTC	CASSSLGLAGGPNEQFF
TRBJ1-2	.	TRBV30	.	TGTGCCTGGAGTGTATCCTATGGCTACACCTTC	CAWSVSYGYTF
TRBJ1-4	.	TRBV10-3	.	TGTGCCATCAGTGAGGGCAGTTTAGAGGAAAAACTGTTTTTT	CAISEGSLEEKLFF
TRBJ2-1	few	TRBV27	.	TGTGCCAGTCGGGACTCCATGTACAATGAGCAGTTCTTC	CASRDSMYNEQFF
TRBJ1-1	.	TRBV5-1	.	TGCGCCAGCAATTTAGAGGGTACTGAAGCTTTCTTT	CASNLEGTEAFF
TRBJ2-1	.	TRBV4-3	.	TGCGCCAGCAGTCACAGGGTCGGGGAATACAATGAGCAGTTCTTC	CASSHRVGEYNEQFF
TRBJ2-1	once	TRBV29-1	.	TGCAGCGTCAGGGATGTCGATGAGCAGTTCTTC	CSVRDVDEQFF
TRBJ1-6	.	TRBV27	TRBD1	TGTGCCAGCAGTTCCCGGCGACAGGGCCCAGATGTCCTCCACTTT	CASSSRRQGPDVLHF
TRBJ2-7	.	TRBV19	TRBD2	TGTGCCAGTAGCACTAAGGGGACTATATACGAGCAGTACTTC	CASSTKGTIYEQYF
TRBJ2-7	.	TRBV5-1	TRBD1	TGCGCCAGCAGCCAGAGACAGGGGCCCTACGAGCAGTACTTC	CASSQRQGPYEQYF
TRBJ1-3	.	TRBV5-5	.	TGTGCCAGCAGCTTGGTGACAGATGGAAACACCATATATTTT	CASSLVTDGNTIYF
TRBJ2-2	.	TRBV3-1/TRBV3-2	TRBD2	TGTGCCAGCAGCCAAGATGGACTAGCGTTCGGGGAGCTGTTTTTT	CASSQDGLAFGELFF
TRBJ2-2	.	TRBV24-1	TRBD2	TGTGCCACCAGTGAAAACCCGGGACTAGCGGGAGTCTCGAACACCGGGGAGCTGTTTTTT	CATSENPGLAGVSNTGELFF
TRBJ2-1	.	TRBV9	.	TGTGCCAGCAGCGGGACGTCCAGCGGGTACAATGAGCAGTTCTTC	CASSGTSSGYNEQFF
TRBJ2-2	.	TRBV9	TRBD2	TGTGCCAGCAGCTCCCCTGGTCGGACTAGCGGGAGGTCCGGGACCGGGGAGCTGTTTTTT	CASSSPGRTSGRSGTGELFF
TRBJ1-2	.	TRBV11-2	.	TGTGCCAGCAGCTTAGGGCGCGGGATGCATGGCTACACCTTC	CASSLGRGMHGYTF
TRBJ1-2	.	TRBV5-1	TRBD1	TGCGCCAGCAGCAGAAACAGGGGGAAGAACTATGGCTACACCTTC	CASSRNRGKNYGYTF
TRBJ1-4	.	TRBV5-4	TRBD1	TGTGCCAGCAGCGAGGACAGGGAGGAAAAACTGTTTTTT	CASSEDREEKLFF
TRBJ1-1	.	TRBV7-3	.	TGTGCCACCTCATGGGGGGTGAACACTGAAGCTTTCTTT	CATSWGVNTEAFF
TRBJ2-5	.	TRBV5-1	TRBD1	TGCGCCAGCAGTTACACCTTCCCGGGACAGGGGGTAGACCAAGAGACCCAGTACTTC	CASSYTFPGQGVDQETQYF
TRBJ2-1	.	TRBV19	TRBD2	TGTGCCAGTAGTATAGGCGGGACTAGCGGACACTACAATGAGCAGTTCTTC	CASSIGGTSGHYNEQFF
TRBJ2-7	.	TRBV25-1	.	TGTGCCAGCAGTGAAGAGGGATACTACGAGCAGTACTTC	CASSEEGYYEQYF
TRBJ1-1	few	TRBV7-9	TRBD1	TGTGCCAGCAACACAGGGGGCACTGAAGCTTTCTTT	CASNTGGTEAFF
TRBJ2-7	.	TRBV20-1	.	TGCAGTGCTAGTAGAAGGGCCTACGAGCAGTACTTC	CSASRRAYEQYF
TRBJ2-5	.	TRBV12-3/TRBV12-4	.	TGTGCCAGCGCCGTTCTGGCGAGGGAGACCCAGTACTTC	CASAVLARETQYF
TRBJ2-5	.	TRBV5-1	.	TGCGCCAGCACTGCGGGGGCGCGGGAGACCCAGTACTTC	CASTAGARETQYF